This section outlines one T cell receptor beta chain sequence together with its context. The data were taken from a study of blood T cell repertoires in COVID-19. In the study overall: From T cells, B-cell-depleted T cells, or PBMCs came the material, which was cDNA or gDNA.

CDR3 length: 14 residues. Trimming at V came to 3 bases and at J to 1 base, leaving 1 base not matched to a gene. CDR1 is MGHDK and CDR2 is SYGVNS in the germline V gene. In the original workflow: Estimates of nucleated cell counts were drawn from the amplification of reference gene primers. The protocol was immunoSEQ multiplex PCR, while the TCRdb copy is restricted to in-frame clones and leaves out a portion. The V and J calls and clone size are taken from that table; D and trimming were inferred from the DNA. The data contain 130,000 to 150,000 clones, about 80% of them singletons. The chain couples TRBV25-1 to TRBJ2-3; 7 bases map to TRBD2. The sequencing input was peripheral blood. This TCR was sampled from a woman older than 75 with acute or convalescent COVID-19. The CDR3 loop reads CASSDSGGTDTQYF. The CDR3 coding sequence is TGTGCCAGCAGTGACAGCGGGGGCACAGATACGCAGTATTTT.